The 30 T cell receptor beta chains listed next were all sequenced from one sample in a study of blood T cell repertoires in COVID-19. The assay was immunoSEQ multiplex PCR, and TCRdb's table has in-frame clones only and misses some. The sample lists 30,000 to 45,000 clones, about 82% occurring once. Sequenced sample: peripheral blood. Receptors originate from a human donor in a cohort sampled during active COVID-19.

The chain couples TRBV5-4 to TRBJ2-3; 10 positions match TRBD2. The V and J ends lost 4 bases and 6 bases, in that order; junction bases with no gene match: 8. CDR1 SGHNT and CDR2 YYREEE come from the germline V gene (reference sequence). The CDR3 runs 15 residues. The CDR3 nucleotides read TGTGCCAGCAGCAGTAGCGGGGGGCTTGCTGATACGCAGTATTTT. Protein sequence: CASSSSGGLADTQYF. The variable domain in full, completed from reference TRBV5-4 and TRBJ2-3, reads ETGVTQSPTHLIKTRGQQVTLRCSSQSGHNTVSWYQQALGQGPQFIFQYYREEENGRGNFPPRFSGLQFPNYSSELNVNALELDDSALYLCASSSSGGLADTQYFGPGTRLTVL.

The V gene is TRBV6-2 or TRBV6-3, the J gene TRBJ1-2, with D maybe TRBD1 (6 bases). The CDR3 is 15 amino acids. In germline, CDR1 is MNHEY, CDR2 SVGEGT. Trimming cost V 2 bases and J 4 bases, with 14 bases left between them. Here the CDR3 DNA reads TGTGCCAGCAGTTACGGGGACACAACTAGCTATGGCTACACCTTC. This codes for CASSYGDTTSYGYTF.

The chain carries TRBV28 and TRBJ1-1, with D perhaps TRBD1 (5 bases). CDR3 length: 13 amino acids. V was cut by 5 bases and J by 6 bases, with 13 bases left in between. Germline V gives CDR1 MDHEN, CDR2 SYDVKM. Written as DNA, the CDR3 is TGTGCCAGCAGTGCCCAGGGTCGCGCTGAAGCTTTCTTT. This encodes CASSAQGRAEAFF.

The gene calls are TRBV18 and TRBJ1-3; D might be TRBD1 (6 bases). Germline V gene lookup returns CDR1 KGHSH and CDR2 LQKENI. The CDR3 length is 17 residues. Trimming shortened V by 3 bases and J by 0 bases, and 15 bases separated the two germline ends. CDR3 sequence: CASSPINSQGSGNTIYF. The CDR3 bases are TGTGCCAGCTCACCCATAAACTCACAGGGCTCTGGAAACACCATATATTTT.

This clone was picked up a small number of times. The chain couples TRBV12-5 to TRBJ1-5, with 10 positions matching TRBD1. After removal of 2 bases from V and 4 bases from J, the junction contained 11 bases not matched to a gene. The germline V gene has CDR1 LGHNT and CDR2 FRNRAP. This CDR3 has 18 residues. Here the CDR3 DNA reads TGTGCTAGTGGTTTGTTCCGACAGGGGGCCCTAGCGAATCAGCCCCAGCATTTT. Its translation: CASGLFRQGALANQPQHF. Looking up the rest from reference TRBV12-5 and TRBJ1-5 gives the full variable domain: DARVTQTPRHKVTEMGQEVTMRCQPILGHNTVFWYRQTMMQGLELLAYFRNRAPLDDSGMPKDRFSAEMPDATLATLKIQPSEPRDSAVYFCASGLFRQGALANQPQHFGDGTRLSIL.

The chain employs TRBV19 and TRBJ1-1; 8 bases align to TRBD1. With 5 bases clipped from V and 3 bases from J, the junction kept 5 bases outside the gene matches. Germline V gene lookup returns CDR1 LNHDA and CDR2 SQIVND (reference sequence). The CDR3 consists of 14 residues. The CDR3 sequence is CASSLRGQDTEAFF. CDR3 nucleotides: TGTGCCAGTAGTCTAAGGGGACAGGACACTGAAGCTTTCTTT.

The chain combines TRBV9 with TRBJ2-5, with TRBD2 identical over 14 bases. The CDR3 runs to 17 residues. The V gene's germline CDR1 is SGDLS and CDR2 YYNGEE. Losses at the gene ends were 4 bases for V and 3 bases for J; bases not matched to a gene: 8. The CDR3 sequence: CASSPHWTSGGKETQYF. For the CDR3, the DNA is TGTGCCAGCAGCCCCCATTGGACTAGCGGGGGGAAAGAGACCCAGTACTTC.

V is TRBV6-5 and J is TRBJ2-1; 9 nucleotides agree with TRBD2. The CDR3 spans 15 residues. From germline, CDR1 is MNHEY and CDR2 SVGAGI. V lost 7 bases and J lost 8; bases outside the gene matches: 12. The DNA for the CDR3 is TGTGCCAGCAACCTGCGGGCTAGCGGGGTCGATGAGCAGTTCTTC. It translates to CASNLRASGVDEQFF.

The chain links TRBV5-6 to TRBJ1-1, with D maybe TRBD1 (5 bases). This CDR3 comprises 13 residues. CDR1 and CDR2 (germline): SGHDT, YYEEEE. Trimming stripped 3 bases from V and 5 bases from J, with 11 bases between. The CDR3 nucleotides read TGTGCCAGCAGCTATATCGCAGGGACTGAAGCTTTCTTT. This encodes CASSYIAGTEAFF.

The V and J genes are TRBV5-1 and TRBJ1-2, with no clear D. CDR1 and CDR2 (germline): SGHRS, YFSETQ. The CDR3 covers 14 residues. V gave up 4 bases and J gave up 5 bases, with 15 bases separating them. The CDR3 region is CASSEPNRDYGYTF. The CDR3 bases are TGCGCCAGCAGCGAACCTAATCGGGATTATGGCTACACCTTC.

The rearrangement joins TRBV27 to TRBJ1-3; D gene ambiguous. The germline V gene has CDR1 MNHEY and CDR2 SMNVEV (reference sequence). This CDR3 comprises 15 residues. V was pared by 5 bases and J by 0 bases, with 11 bases between. CDR3: CASSRRFSSGNTIYF. The CDR3 coding sequence is TGTGCCAGCAGTCGGAGGTTTTCCTCTGGAAACACCATATATTTT.

V is TRBV7-9 and J is TRBJ2-3, with D possibly being TRBD2 (5 bases). CDR3 length equals 13 residues. Germline values: CDR1 SEHNR, CDR2 FQNEAQ (reference sequence). The ends were cut back, 5 bases at V and 4 bases at J, with 10 bases in the middle. This chain's CDR3 is CASSPRGPDTQYF. In nucleotides, the CDR3 is TGTGCCAGCAGCCCCCGGGGTCCAGATACGCAGTATTTT.

CDR3 sequence (DNA): TGTGCCAGTACCCCAGGGGGTACTGAAGCTTTCTTT. It yields the protein CASTPGGTEAFF. The rearrangement joins TRBV19 to TRBJ1-1, with TRBD1 matching 7 bases. Germline lookup yields CDR1 LNHDA and CDR2 SQIVND (reference sequence). V lost 7 bases to trimming and J lost 5 bases; unmatched junction nucleotides: 4. The length of the CDR3 is 12 residues.

The chain combines TRBV10-1 with TRBJ2-3; no firm D call. The CDR3 covers 13 residues. V was clipped by 0 bases and J by 2 bases, with 3 bases between them. The germline V gene encodes CDR1 WNHNN and CDR2 SYGVQD (reference sequence). CDR3 sequence: CASSESATDTQYF. The CDR3, as DNA: TGCGCCAGCAGTGAGTCGGCCACAGATACGCAGTATTTT.

The V call is TRBV4-2, the J call TRBJ1-1; D is ambiguous. The CDR3 is made up of 15 amino acids. Germline assignment: CDR1 LGHNA and CDR2 YNFKEQ. V lost 1 base and J lost 6, with 15 bases in between. The DNA of the CDR3 is TGTGCCAGCAGCCAAGGGCCGAGGGATCGGCCTGAAGCTTTCTTT. It codes for CASSQGPRDRPEAFF.

The chain couples TRBV7-9 to TRBJ2-1; 7 positions match TRBD1. Germline CDR1 is SEHNR and CDR2 is FQNEAQ (reference sequence). The junction had 14 bases not matched to a gene; V was cut back by 5 bases and J by 7 bases. The CDR3 extends over 16 amino acids. CDR3 loop: CASSAPQGLGSNEQFF. The CDR3 bases are TGTGCCAGCAGCGCACCACAGGGGCTGGGGTCTAATGAGCAGTTCTTC.

V and J are TRBV9 and TRBJ1-1; 7 nucleotides agree with TRBD1. Germline V lookup: CDR1 SGDLS, CDR2 YYNGEE. CDR3 length: 13 amino acids. V was clipped by 3 bases and J by 7 bases; unmatched bases: 6. The CDR3 coding sequence is TGTGCCAGCAGCGCTCCGGGACAGAGTGAAGCTTTCTTT. It yields the protein CASSAPGQSEAFF.

The rearrangement uses TRBV6-6 and TRBJ2-3; D is possibly TRBD2 (5 bases). The CDR3 spans 16 residues. Germline V gene lookup returns CDR1 MNHNY and CDR2 SVGAGI (reference sequence). V lost 0 bases to trimming and J lost 2 bases, with 12 bases between them. CDR3 coding DNA: TGTGCCAGCAGTTACTCGGTCGGTAGCGACACAGATACGCAGTATTTT. Amino acid sequence: CASSYSVGSDTDTQYF.

The chain joins TRBV7-2 to TRBJ2-1, with 7 bases matching TRBD1. CDR1 and CDR2 (germline): SGHTA, FQGNSA. This CDR3 has 14 residues. The junction had 2 bases not matched to a gene; V was cut back by 1 base and J by 5 bases. DNA of the CDR3: TGTGCCAGCAGCTTAGGGGGGACAGACAATGAGCAGTTCTTC. This sequence encodes CASSLGGTDNEQFF.

The chain is built from TRBV7-9 and TRBJ2-3; D gene ambiguous. This CDR3 region has 12 residues. The germline CDR1 and CDR2 sequences are SEHNR and FQNEAQ (reference sequence). The V end was cut by 5 bases, the J end by 3 bases, with 6 bases between. The CDR3 is CASSSETDTQYF. CDR3 bases: TGTGCCAGCAGCAGCGAAACAGATACGCAGTATTTT.

The genes are TRBV7-2 and TRBJ1-1; TRBD1 agrees at 8 bases. From germline, CDR1 is SGHTA and CDR2 FQGNSA. The CDR3 spans 14 residues. Trimming removed 3 bases from V and 5 bases from J; junction bases left unmatched: 5. The CDR3 loop reads CASSFDRGGTEAFF. CDR3 DNA: TGTGCCAGCAGCTTCGACAGGGGTGGGACTGAAGCTTTCTTT.

V is TRBV21-1 and J is TRBJ1-1. TRBV21-1 is noted as a pseudogene. The CDR3 sequence is 16 residues long. The CDR3 reads CASSKSHWRVETEAFF. The CDR3 DNA sequence: TGTGCCAGCAGCAAAAGCCACTGGAGGGTCGAGACTGAAGCTTTCTTT.

The chain uses TRBV14 and TRBJ2-7, with TRBD1 matching over 9 bases. V was pared by 4 bases and J by 2 bases, with 6 bases of the junction left unmatched. The CDR3 has 15 residues. CDR1 is SGHDN, CDR2 FVKESK, per germline. CDR3 protein: CASSPGQGKTYEQYF. CDR3 nucleotide sequence: TGTGCCAGCAGCCCTGGACAGGGGAAGACCTACGAGCAGTACTTC. Full variable domain (outside the CDR3, taken from reference TRBV14 and TRBJ2-7): EAGVTQFPSHSVIEKGQTVTLRCDPISGHDNLYWYRRVMGKEIKFLLHFVKESKQDESGMPNNRFLAERTGGTYSTLKVQPAELEDSGVYFCASSPGQGKTYEQYFGPGTRLTVT.

This clone has just a few counts. The J gene is TRBJ2-1, the V gene TRBV5-4, with 8 nucleotides matching TRBD2. Trimming at V came to 6 bases and at J to 6 bases, leaving 17 bases not matched to a gene. Germline assignment: CDR1 SGHNT and CDR2 YYREEE (reference sequence). The CDR3 length is 17 residues. CDR3 DNA: TGTGCCAGCAACACTGGATCCGGGACTAGGGTACCCAATGAGCAGTTCTTC. Translated: CASNTGSGTRVPNEQFF. The whole variable domain, remainder taken from reference TRBV5-4 and TRBJ2-1, is ETGVTQSPTHLIKTRGQQVTLRCSSQSGHNTVSWYQQALGQGPQFIFQYYREEENGRGNFPPRFSGLQFPNYSSELNVNALELDDSALYLCASNTGSGTRVPNEQFFGPGTRLTVL.

The J gene is TRBJ2-5, the V gene TRBV4-1, with 7 nucleotides matching TRBD1. The CDR3 covers 15 residues. Germline lookup yields CDR1 MGHRA and CDR2 YSYEKL. Trimming took 0 bases from V and 5 from J; bases not matched to a gene: 6. CDR3 amino acids: CASSQDRGLWETQYF. The CDR3 nucleotides read TGCGCCAGCAGCCAAGATAGGGGGCTTTGGGAGACCCAGTACTTC.

The chain combines TRBV6-6 with TRBJ2-1; D is uncertain. The CDR3 sequence is 14 residues long. V lost 6 bases to trimming and J lost 1 base, with 10 bases between them. Germline assignment: CDR1 MNHNY and CDR2 SVGAGI (reference sequence). DNA for the CDR3: TGTGCCAGCAGCCAAGACGGGTCCTACAATGAGCAGTTCTTC. Translation: CASSQDGSYNEQFF.

V gene TRBV7-2 combines with J gene TRBJ1-4; 8 bases match TRBD1. CDR1 and CDR2 (germline): SGHTA, FQGNSA. The J segment lost 3 bases and the V segment lost 1 base, leaving 4 bases of the junction unmatched. This CDR3 is built from 16 residues. This CDR3 is CASSLGQGTSNEKLFF. CDR3 bases: TGTGCCAGCAGCTTAGGACAGGGGACCTCTAATGAAAAACTGTTTTTT.

The rearrangement joins TRBV4-3 to TRBJ2-1, with 7 bases lining up with TRBD1. The CDR3 runs 15 residues. Unmatched junction bases numbered 7, after V lost 2 bases and J lost 6 bases. Germline assignment: CDR1 LGHNA and CDR2 YSLEER. CDR3 sequence (DNA): TGCGCCAGCAGCCAACCCTCAGGGGGAATCAATGAGCAGTTCTTC. Protein sequence: CASSQPSGGINEQFF.

The CDR3 DNA sequence: TGCGCCAGCAGTTTGGGGGGGCAGGGGGCTTTGGAGACCCAGTACTTC. This gives the protein CASSLGGQGALETQYF. The chain joins TRBV10-1 to TRBJ2-5, with a weak D call TRBD1 (8 bases). The germline V gene encodes CDR1 WNHNN and CDR2 SYGVQD (reference sequence). V shed 5 bases and J shed 5 bases, with 21 bases lying between them. This CDR3 has 16 amino acids.

This chain joins TRBV10-3 and TRBJ2-1; tentatively, D is TRBD1 (6 bases). The length of the CDR3 is 13 residues. V was cut by 6 bases and J by 9 bases, with 15 bases left in between. Germline V CDR1 and CDR2: ENHRY, SYGVKD. The CDR3 loop reads CAIRSTGGAEQFF. The DNA for the CDR3 is TGTGCCATCAGATCGACAGGTGGGGCTGAGCAGTTCTTC.